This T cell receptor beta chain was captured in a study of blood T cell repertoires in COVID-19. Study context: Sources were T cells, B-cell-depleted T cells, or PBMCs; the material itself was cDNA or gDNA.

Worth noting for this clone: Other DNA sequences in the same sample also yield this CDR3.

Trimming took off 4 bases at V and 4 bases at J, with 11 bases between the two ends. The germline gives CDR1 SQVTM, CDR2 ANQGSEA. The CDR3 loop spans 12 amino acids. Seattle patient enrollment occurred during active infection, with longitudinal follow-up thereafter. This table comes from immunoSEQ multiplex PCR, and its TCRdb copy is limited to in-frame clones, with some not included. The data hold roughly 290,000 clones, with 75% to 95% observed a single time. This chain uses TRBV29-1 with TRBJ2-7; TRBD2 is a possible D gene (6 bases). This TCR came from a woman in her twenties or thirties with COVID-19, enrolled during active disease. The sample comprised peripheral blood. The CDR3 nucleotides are TGCAGCGTTGCCGGGAGTCAGTACGAGCAGTACTTC. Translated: CSVAGSQYEQYF.